The clone carrying this T cell receptor (beta chain) has at least ten counts. A single record per CDR3 protein comes from TCRdb applying MiXCR to the RT-PCR reads. This table has almost 700,000 distinct CDR3 sequences, 11% to 15% appearing once. The CDR3 sequence is 14 residues long. The germline gives CDR1 SGHRS, CDR2 YFSETQ. V lost 1 base and J lost 7, with 12 bases in between. The rearrangement uses TRBV5-1 and TRBJ2-1, with D uncertain. This clonotype was sampled from a female donor in good health, serving as a healthy control. Input material: memory CD4+ T cells from blood. The CDR3 region is CASSLQAVDNEQFF. Written as DNA, the CDR3 is TGCGCCAGCAGCTTGCAGGCCGTGGATAATGAGCAGTTCTTC.